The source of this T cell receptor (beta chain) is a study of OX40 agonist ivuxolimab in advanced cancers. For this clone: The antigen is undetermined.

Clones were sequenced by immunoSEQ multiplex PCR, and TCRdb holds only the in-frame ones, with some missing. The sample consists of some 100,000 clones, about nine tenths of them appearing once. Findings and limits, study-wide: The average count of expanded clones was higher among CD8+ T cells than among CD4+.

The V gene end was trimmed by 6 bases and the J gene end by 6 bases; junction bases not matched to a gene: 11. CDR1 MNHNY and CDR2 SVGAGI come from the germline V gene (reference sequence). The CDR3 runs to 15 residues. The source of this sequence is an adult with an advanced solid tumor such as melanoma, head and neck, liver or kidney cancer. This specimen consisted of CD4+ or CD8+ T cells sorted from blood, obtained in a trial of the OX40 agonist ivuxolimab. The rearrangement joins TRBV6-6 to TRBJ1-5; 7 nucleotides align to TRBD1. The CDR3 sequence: CASRGTGEMGQPQHF. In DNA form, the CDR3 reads TGTGCCAGCAGGGGTACAGGGGAGATGGGTCAGCCCCAGCATTTT.